The 18 T cell receptor beta chains below were found in one sample sequenced in a study of post-analysis software for immune sequencing data. Study results and limitations: In patients, five or six TRBV segments were more frequent than in controls, with TRBV5-6, TRBV5-1 and TRBV20-1 among them.

cDNA libraries for TCR beta contained unique molecular identifiers. MiXCR, run by TCRdb on the PCR reads, gives a single entry per CDR3 protein. The profile covers about 800,000 distinct CDR3 sequences, with 25% to 30% appearing a single time and around 0.56% taken by the ten largest. Their antigens remain unidentified. The source material was blood. These receptors all stem from a girl aged 10 to 17 with multiple sclerosis.

The chain has TRBV28 and TRBJ2-5; D gene unclear. The CDR3 spans 14 residues. Looked up from germline, CDR1 is MDHEN and CDR2 is SYDVKM. The ends were cut back, 2 bases at V and 2 bases at J, with 9 bases in the middle. CDR3 bases: TGTGCCAGCAGTTTACGGCCACTTCAAGAGACCCAGTACTTC. This encodes CASSLRPLQETQYF.

In its sample, this clonotype was seen a few times. This chain uses TRBV28 with TRBJ1-5; 7 bases map to TRBD1. The germline CDR1 and CDR2 sequences are MDHEN and SYDVKM. J gave up 7 bases and V 6 bases, and 12 bases lay outside the gene matches. The CDR3 has 15 amino acids. In DNA, the CDR3 is TGTGCCAGCAGCCATCGACTAACAGGGGCCCAGCCCCAGCATTTT. Its protein is CASSHRLTGAQPQHF.

The chain employs TRBV12-3 or TRBV12-4 and TRBJ2-1; D uncertain. The CDR3 is 13 amino acids. Deletions cut 6 bases from V and 4 bases from J, with 10 bases between. Written as DNA, the CDR3 is TGTGCCAGCAGCCAACAAGAATACAATGAGCAGTTCTTC. Protein product: CASSQQEYNEQFF.

With respect to this clonotype: A junction end diverges from the germline sequence, so it may reflect a read error. The rearrangement joins TRBV7-9 to TRBJ1-5; the match to TRBD1 covers 9 bases. The CDR3 is 17 residues long. Germline V lookup: CDR1 SEHNR, CDR2 FQNEAQ (reference sequence). CDR3: CVSSPSDRGGGNQPQHF. The CDR3 DNA follows: TGTGTCAGCAGCCCATCGGACAGGGGAGGGGGCAATCAGCCCCAGCATTTT.

This clonotype was observed a few times. The V call is TRBV6-1, the J call TRBJ2-7, with D maybe TRBD2 (6 bases). The CDR3 contains 16 residues. In germline, CDR1 is MNHNS, CDR2 SASEGT. V lost 3 bases, J lost 0 bases, and 15 bases lay in between. The CDR3 DNA is TGTGCCAGCAGTGATTACGGCGGGATAAGCTCCTACGAGCAGTACTTC. Protein sequence: CASSDYGGISSYEQYF.

This clonotype has a handful of counts. The chain links TRBV5-1 to TRBJ2-1; D is unresolved. V was trimmed by 2 bases and J by 2 bases, leaving 11 bases between them. Germline V gene lookup returns CDR1 SGHRS and CDR2 YFSETQ. CDR3 length equals 15 residues. The CDR3 region has the DNA TGCGCCAGCAGCTTTGACGGGTCACCCTACAATGAGCAGTTCTTC. It specifies CASSFDGSPYNEQFF.

The CDR3 sequence: CASRARGMNTEVRETQYF. CDR3 DNA: TGCGCCAGCCGGGCGAGGGGGATGAACACTGAAGTGAGAGAGACCCAGTACTTC. This chain links TRBV5-1 with TRBJ2-7, with TRBD1 as a possible D gene (6 bases). The end of the DNA aligns better with TRBJ2-5, so the J call may be wrong. Germline loops: CDR1 SGHRS, CDR2 YFSETQ. This CDR3 contains 18 residues.

This clonotype was counted between two and nine times. The rearrangement uses TRBV20-1 and TRBJ2-3, with a weak D call TRBD1 (7 bases). Germline V CDR1 and CDR2: DFQATT, SNEGSKA (reference sequence). Deletions cut 4 bases from V and 3 bases from J, with 14 bases between. This CDR3 spans 14 amino acids. CDR3 sequence reads: CSAKWRGRTDTQYF. CDR3 DNA sequence: TGCAGTGCTAAATGGAGGGGGCGAACAGATACGCAGTATTTT.

V usage is TRBV20-1 and J usage is TRBJ1-2, with 9 bases fitting TRBD1. Looked up from germline, CDR1 is DFQATT and CDR2 is SNEGSKA (reference sequence). This CDR3 region has 14 residues. V trimming: 5 bases; J trimming: 1 base; junction bases outside the gene matches: 5. CDR3 sequence: CSAGRDRVNYGYTF. The DNA of the CDR3 is TGCAGTGCTGGTCGGGACAGGGTTAACTATGGCTACACCTTC.

The chain joins TRBV29-1 to TRBJ2-2; TRBD1 matches at 9 bases. The CDR3 is 14 amino acids. V was clipped by 7 bases and J by 5 bases; unmatched bases: 8. Per the germline V gene, CDR1 is SQVTM and CDR2 is ANQGSEA. The CDR3 region has the DNA TGCAGCGCTACAGGGGGCGGCTGGACCGGGGAGCTGTTTTTT. It is translated as CSATGGGWTGELFF.

The chain carries TRBV4-3 and TRBJ2-5; 7 positions match TRBD1. The tail of the sequence fits TRBJ2-7 better, so the J call may be wrong. Germline CDR1 and CDR2: LGHNA and YSLEER. CDR3 length: 16 amino acids. Written as DNA, the CDR3 is TGCGCCAGCAGCCAAGATAGGGGGACAGCCAACTACGAGCAGTACTTC. This codes for CASSQDRGTANYEQYF.

This chain links TRBV20-1 with TRBJ2-3; unclear D gene. The CDR3 covers 12 residues. Germline CDR1 is DFQATT and CDR2 is SNEGSKA (reference sequence). V shed 0 bases and J shed 4 bases, with 5 bases lying between them. The CDR3 loop reads CSARELPDTQYF. The DNA of the CDR3 is TGCAGTGCTAGAGAGTTACCAGATACGCAGTATTTT.

About this clonotype itself: The CDR3 does not close with the conserved phenylalanine or tryptophan, likely indicating a read error. This chain connects TRBV20-1 to TRBJ1-2; TRBD1 might be the D (5 bases). The CDR3 runs 19 residues. V lost 0 bases to trimming and J lost 4 bases, with 27 bases between them. CDR1 is DFQATT, CDR2 SNEGSKA, per germline (reference sequence). The CDR3 nucleotides read TGCAGTGCTAGAGATCCGCACAGGACCCTCCGGGGGGATCCCTATGGCTACACCGTC. Protein: CSARDPHRTLRGDPYGYTV.

V and J are TRBV20-1 and TRBJ2-1; 8 bases agree with TRBD1. This CDR3 contains 14 residues. The V gene's germline CDR1 is DFQATT and CDR2 SNEGSKA (reference sequence). Germline trimming cut 2 bases from V and 8 bases from J; bases unmatched to any gene: 8. The CDR3 coding sequence is TGCAGTGCTAGAAAGGACAGGGAGGAGGATGAGCAGTTCTTC. Translated: CSARKDREEDEQFF.

This clonotype was seen only a few times. This chain links TRBV27 with TRBJ2-5, with 7 bases fitting TRBD1. The ends lost 8 bases at V and 0 bases at J; junction bases unmatched: 3. The germline V gene encodes CDR1 MNHEY and CDR2 SMNVEV (reference sequence). CDR3 length: 13 amino acids. The CDR3 region has the DNA TGTGCCAGCCGGGGACAGAACCAAGAGACCCAGTACTTC. Residues: CASRGQNQETQYF.

This clonotype appeared once. The chain has TRBV12-3 or TRBV12-4 and TRBJ2-2; TRBD1 aligns across 7 bases. The J segment lost 3 bases and the V segment lost 5 bases, leaving 9 bases of the junction unmatched. The length of the CDR3 is 16 residues. CDR3 bases: TGTGCCAGCAGTCCATCCGGGACAGTTGACACCGGGGAGCTGTTTTTT. Translation gives CASSPSGTVDTGELFF.

The V and J genes are TRBV25-1 and TRBJ2-5; D may correspond to TRBD1 or TRBD2 (6 bases each). Germline CDR1 reads MGHDK; CDR2 reads SYGVNS. The ends were cut back, 3 bases at V and 5 bases at J, with 10 bases in the middle. The CDR3 spans 13 residues. The CDR3 nucleotides are TGTGCCAGCAGTGATAGGAGGGGGGAGACCCAGTACTTC. Its protein is CASSDRRGETQYF.

V usage is TRBV20-1 and J usage is TRBJ2-1; TRBD2 matches at 8 bases. The J call is uncertain, as TRBJ2-7 better fits the DNA end. CDR3 length: 13 residues. CDR1 and CDR2 from the germline V gene are DFQATT and SNEGSKA (reference sequence). The CDR3 here is CSAPGGDYNEQYF. CDR3 DNA: TGCAGTGCTCCGGGGGGGGACTACAATGAGCAGTACTTC.